The 18 T cell receptor beta chains reported below all come from one sample, sequenced in a study of cytomegalovirus exposure and HLA in healthy donors. Amplification used 60 Vbeta primers and 13 Jbeta primers. Using immunoSEQ multiplex PCR, the repertoire was profiled, and TCRdb retains in-frame clones only, with some absent. The repertoire holds roughly 130,000 clones, with about three fifths as singletons. Specimen: PBMCs. The source of these receptors is a woman between 40 and 55 years old in good health and CMV-seropositive.

The rearrangement links TRBV18 to TRBJ2-5; TRBD2 might be the D (5 bases). In germline, CDR1 is KGHSH, CDR2 LQKENI. Trimming cost V 2 bases and J 1 base, with 20 bases left between them. The CDR3 runs to 18 residues. In nucleotides, the CDR3 is TGTGCCAGCTCACCAGGTCAGCGGACGGATCCTACCCAAGAGACCCAGTACTTC. Amino acids: CASSPGQRTDPTQETQYF.

This clone showed up just a few times. V usage is TRBV12-2 and J usage is TRBJ1-5. TRBV12-2 is shown as a pseudogene. The CDR3 sequence is 11 residues long. The CDR3 DNA is TGTGCAAGTCGCTGCGATCAGCCCCAGCATTTT. Translated, it gives CASRCDQPQHF.

This chain uses TRBV13 with TRBJ2-2, with TRBD2 matching 11 bases. V lost 4 bases to trimming and J lost 1 base; unmatched junction nucleotides: 11. Germline loops: CDR1 PRHDT, CDR2 FYEKMQ (reference sequence). The CDR3 is made up of 19 amino acids. As DNA, the CDR3 is TGTGCCAGCAGCTCTGAGACTAGCGGGGTCGAACTGAACACCGGGGAGCTGTTTTTT. It encodes CASSSETSGVELNTGELFF.

The J gene is TRBJ2-5, the V gene TRBV7-8; D is perhaps TRBD1 (5 bases). The CDR3 spans 14 residues. Germline V lookup: CDR1 SGHVS, CDR2 FQNEAQ. Trimming pared 3 bases from V and 2 bases from J, leaving 10 bases between. The CDR3 region has the DNA TGTGCCAGCAGCTTGCTGACAGCGCAAGAGACCCAGTACTTC. Translated: CASSLLTAQETQYF. Full variable domain (missing parts from reference TRBV7-8 and TRBJ2-5): GAGVSQSPRYKVAKRGQDVALRCDPISGHVSLFWYQQALGQGPEFLTYFQNEAQLDKSGLPSDRFFAERPEGSVSTLKIQRTQQEDSAVYLCASSLLTAQETQYFGPGTRLLVL.

The chain couples TRBV28 to TRBJ1-1; D may be TRBD1 (5 bases). V lost 3 bases, J lost 0 bases, and 14 bases lay in between. The CDR3 is 16 amino acids. Per the germline V gene, CDR1 is MDHEN and CDR2 is SYDVKM. DNA of the CDR3: TGTGCCAGCAGTTTCACGACCGGGACTGTGAACACTGAAGCTTTCTTT. This translates into CASSFTTGTVNTEAFF. The variable domain in full, completed from reference TRBV28 and TRBJ1-1, reads DVKVTQSSRYLVKRTGEKVFLECVQDMDHENMFWYRQDPGLGLRLIYFSYDVKMKEKGDIPEGYSVSREKKERFSLILESASTNQTSMYLCASSFTTGTVNTEAFFGQGTRLTVV.

The sample holds one count of this clone. At one end the junction does not follow the germline gene, possibly because of a read error. The chain combines TRBV18 with TRBJ2-1; 9 bases map to TRBD1. Per the germline V gene, CDR1 is KGHSH and CDR2 is LQKENI. This CDR3 spans 18 amino acids. CDR3 loop: CASSPPSLGTGQGRMEFF. CDR3 DNA sequence: TGTGCCAGCTCTCCACCCAGTCTGGGGACAGGGCAGGGGAGGATGGAGTTCTTC.

This clone was counted a few times. The V gene is TRBV5-5, the J gene TRBJ1-5; maybe TRBD1 (5 bases). Trimming took 4 bases from V and 0 from J, leaving 11 bases between them. The CDR3 loop spans 15 amino acids. Germline CDR1 is SGHKS and CDR2 is YYEKEE (reference sequence). CDR3 in DNA: TGTGCCAGCAGCCTCGACAGTTATAGCAATCAGCCCCAGCATTTT. It codes for CASSLDSYSNQPQHF.

With regard to this clone: The junction departs from the called germline gene at one end, perhaps through a read error. The CDR3 is CAGSGQYFYEQYF. CDR3 DNA sequence: TGTGCCGGCAGTGGGCAGTATTTCTACGAGCAGTACTTC. The chain combines TRBV27 with TRBJ2-7, with D hard to call. CDR3 length equals 13 residues. The germline gives CDR1 MNHEY, CDR2 SMNVEV (reference sequence).

This chain connects TRBV5-1 to TRBJ2-3, with TRBD2 matching over 9 bases. Germline CDR1 reads SGHRS; CDR2 reads YFSETQ. V lost 3 bases, J lost 7 bases, and 9 bases stayed unmatched. The CDR3 covers 15 residues. CDR3 amino acids: CASSSSGDLGNTQYF. The CDR3 nucleotides read TGCGCCAGCAGCTCTAGCGGGGACCTAGGGAATACGCAGTATTTT.

The chain combines TRBV7-2 with TRBJ2-1; possible D gene TRBD1, 5 bases. V dropped 3 bases and J dropped 8 bases, with 17 bases sitting between them. The CDR3 contains 15 residues. Germline V gene sequence: CDR1 SGHTA, CDR2 FQGNSA. In DNA form, the CDR3 reads TGTGCCAGCAGCTTTAAGGCGAAGGGGATCGATGAGCAGTTCTTC. Protein product: CASSFKAKGIDEQFF.

This chain uses TRBV5-1 with TRBJ2-1; TRBD1 agrees at 8 bases. The CDR3 runs 14 residues. Germline V gene lookup returns CDR1 SGHRS and CDR2 YFSETQ. V trimming: 2 bases; J trimming: 7 bases; junction bases outside the gene matches: 5. The CDR3 DNA is TGCGCCAGCAGCTTCCAGGGGGCGAGGAATGAGCAGTTCTTC. Residues: CASSFQGARNEQFF.

This chain links TRBV28 with TRBJ1-2; a weak D match, TRBD1 (6 bases). The V gene lost 6 bases and the J gene lost 6 bases, with 17 bases spanning the gap. The germline V gene has CDR1 MDHEN and CDR2 SYDVKM. CDR3 length equals 14 residues. The CDR3 reads CASRLTGGPHGYTF. Written as DNA, the CDR3 is TGTGCCAGCAGGCTGACCGGGGGGCCTCATGGCTACACCTTC.

In this sample, this clone turned up once. V is TRBV5-1 and J is TRBJ2-1; tentative D call: TRBD2 (6 bases). CDR1 is SGHRS, CDR2 YFSETQ, per germline. Trimming removed 4 bases from V and 8 bases from J, with 16 bases in between. CDR3 size: 14 residues. CDR3 sequence (DNA): TGCGCCAGCAGCAGGGACTGGGCGAGGGATGAGCAGTTCTTC. Residues: CASSRDWARDEQFF.

Only one count was recorded for this clone. This rearrangement joins TRBV20-1 to TRBJ1-1, with TRBD1 matching over 7 bases. The CDR3 has 11 amino acids. Looked up from germline, CDR1 is DFQATT and CDR2 is SNEGSKA (reference sequence). The J segment lost 7 bases and the V segment lost 3 bases, leaving 2 bases of the junction unmatched. The CDR3 DNA is TGCAGTGCTAGTGGACAGGTTGAAGCTTTCTTT. Translated: CSASGQVEAFF.

The rearrangement links TRBV25-1 to TRBJ2-2, with D uncertain. CDR1 is MGHDK and CDR2 is SYGVNS in the germline V gene. The CDR3 length is 15 residues. The ends were cut back, 2 bases at V and 2 bases at J, with 9 bases in the middle. CDR3 in amino acids: CASSELTDNTGELFF. In nucleotides, the CDR3 is TGTGCCAGCAGTGAACTAACAGATAACACCGGGGAGCTGTTTTTT. The whole variable domain, remainder taken from reference TRBV25-1 and TRBJ2-2, is EADIYQTPRYLVIGTGKKITLECSQTMGHDKMYWYQQDPGMELHLIHYSYGVNSTEKGDLSSESTVSRIRTEHFPLTLESARPSHTSQYLCASSELTDNTGELFFGEGSRLTVL.

J is TRBJ2-6 and V is TRBV19, with TRBD1 matching 7 bases. Germline CDR1 and CDR2: LNHDA and SQIVND (reference sequence). With 1 base clipped from V and 1 base from J, the junction kept 4 bases outside the gene matches. This CDR3 is built from 17 residues. For the CDR3, the DNA is TGTGCCAGTAGTATAGCAGCCAGGGGGTCTGGGGCCAACGTCCTGACTTTC. Its protein product is CASSIAARGSGANVLTF.

The chain recombines TRBV19 with TRBJ2-7, with 15 nucleotides matching TRBD2. The CDR3 totals 18 residues. Trimming removed 5 bases from V and 0 bases from J; junction bases left unmatched: 8. Germline-derived CDR1 and CDR2 are LNHDA and SQIVND (reference sequence). CDR3 nucleotide sequence: TGTGCCAGTAGTGGGGGACTAGCGGGAGGTCAGAGCTCCTACGAGCAGTACTTC. Protein: CASSGGLAGGQSSYEQYF.

With respect to this clone: Its ends do not fully match the called genes, so a read error is possible. The chain has TRBV5-1 and TRBJ1-5; 7 bases match TRBD1. The CDR3 runs to 14 residues. Germline V gives CDR1 SGHRS, CDR2 YFSETQ. The CDR3 region is CAGSLSGGGQPQHF. In DNA form, the CDR3 reads TGCGCCGGCAGCTTATCAGGGGGAGGTCAGCCCCAGCATTTT. The complete variable domain, with remaining parts taken from reference TRBV5-1 and TRBJ1-5, reads KAGVTQTPRYLIKTRGQQVTLSCSPISGHRSVSWYQQTPGQGLQFLFEYFSETQRNKGNFPGRFSGRQFSNSRSEMNVSTLELGDSALYLCAGSLSGGGQPQHFGDGTRLSIL.